Below, 30 T cell receptor beta chains from the same sample are listed, as sequenced in a study of blood T cell repertoires in COVID-19. Sequencing used immunoSEQ multiplex PCR; TCRdb keeps in-frame clones, though not all of them. The sample has around 200,000 clones, around 85% seen once. Sequencing was done on a sample of peripheral blood. The receptor source for this set is a man aged 35-49 years with acute or convalescent COVID-19.

The chain carries TRBV24-1 and TRBJ2-7, with 7 nucleotides matching TRBD2. The trim removed 4 bases at V and 4 bases at J, leaving 3 bases unmatched. Germline CDR1 KGHDR, CDR2 SFDVKD. There are 13 residues in the CDR3. CDR3 bases: TGTGCCACCAGTGAATCTAGCGGATACGAGCAGTACTTC. Encoded protein: CATSESSGYEQYF.

V gene TRBV4-2 combines with J gene TRBJ1-1, with D maybe TRBD1 (5 bases). V lost 1 base, J lost 4 bases, and 22 bases lay in between. Germline CDR1 LGHNA, CDR2 YNFKEQ. The CDR3 covers 18 residues. CDR3 sequence: CASSQGLRGLQVGTEAFF. The CDR3 region has the DNA TGTGCCAGCAGCCAAGGTTTAAGGGGATTACAGGTTGGCACTGAAGCTTTCTTT.

The V call is TRBV27, the J call TRBJ1-1; 8 bases match TRBD1. The trim removed 5 bases at V and 5 bases at J, leaving 16 bases unmatched. The CDR3 totals 17 residues. Germline lookup yields CDR1 MNHEY and CDR2 SMNVEV (reference sequence). For the CDR3, the DNA is TGTGCCAGCAGTCTCGTAGCCCCCGACAGGGGTTGGACTGAAGCTTTCTTT. Translated, it gives CASSLVAPDRGWTEAFF.

V and J are TRBV7-2 and TRBJ1-6; 7 positions agree with TRBD1. This CDR3 spans 18 amino acids. Looked up from germline, CDR1 is SGHTA and CDR2 is FQGNSA. Germline trimming cut 1 base from V and 3 bases from J; bases unmatched to any gene: 9. The CDR3 sequence: CASSLEPQGNGYNSPLHF. DNA of the CDR3: TGTGCCAGCAGCTTAGAGCCACAGGGGAACGGCTATAATTCACCCCTCCACTTT.

The chain carries TRBV6-6 and TRBJ2-2; 7 bases map to TRBD1. Germline values: CDR1 MNHNY, CDR2 SVGAGI (reference sequence). V was clipped by 6 bases and J by 6 bases; unmatched bases: 7. The CDR3 length is 14 residues. The CDR3: CASSHYRGAGELFF. Here the CDR3 DNA reads TGTGCCAGCAGCCATTACAGGGGCGCCGGGGAGCTGTTTTTT.

This clone was found once. This chain uses TRBV11-2 with TRBJ1-4, with a possible D match to TRBD1 (6 bases). Per germline, CDR1 SGHAT and CDR2 FQNNGV. The V end lost 4 bases, the J end lost 8 bases, and 17 bases lay between the germline ends. The CDR3 length is 15 residues. The CDR3 DNA follows: TGTGCCAGCAGCTCCCAGGGGAGGGTTTCCGAAAAACTGTTTTTT. As protein: CASSSQGRVSEKLFF.

This chain connects TRBV27 to TRBJ1-5, with D possibly matching TRBD1 (5 bases). The germline V gene encodes CDR1 MNHEY and CDR2 SMNVEV (reference sequence). Trimming shortened V by 5 bases and J by 6 bases, and 14 bases separated the two germline ends. This CDR3 region has 14 residues. The CDR3 bases are TGTGCCAGCAGTATGACACCCGGGGGTCAGCCCCAGCATTTT. As protein: CASSMTPGGQPQHF.

This chain connects TRBV6-2 or TRBV6-3 to TRBJ2-2; D is undetermined. V lost 2 bases and J 0 bases, leaving 13 bases between the germline ends. The germline V gene encodes CDR1 MNHEY and CDR2 SVGEGT. This CDR3 contains 17 residues. CDR3 bases: TGTGCCAGCAGTTACACCCCAGGCATATCGAACACCGGGGAGCTGTTTTTT. Translating it yields CASSYTPGISNTGELFF.

The chain couples TRBV27 to TRBJ1-4; 8 bases line up with TRBD1. After removal of 11 bases from V and 0 bases from J, the junction contained 5 bases not matched to a gene. CDR1 is MNHEY and CDR2 is SMNVEV in the germline V gene (reference sequence). CDR3 length equals 14 residues. Here the CDR3 reads CAAGDRSTNEKLFF. The CDR3 DNA follows: TGTGCCGCGGGGGACAGGTCAACTAATGAAAAACTGTTTTTT.

The V gene is TRBV13, the J gene TRBJ2-5; TRBD1 matches at 7 bases. Germline values: CDR1 PRHDT, CDR2 FYEKMQ (reference sequence). The ends lost 4 bases at V and 6 bases at J; junction bases unmatched: 17. This CDR3 has 17 residues. CDR3 in DNA: TGTGCCAGCAGCTCAGTTAATCCCGCAGGGGGAGTGAAGACCCAGTACTTC. Protein: CASSSVNPAGGVKTQYF.

V usage is TRBV2 and J usage is TRBJ1-1; the D gene is possibly TRBD1 (6 bases). Trimming shortened V by 3 bases and J by 3 bases, and 17 bases separated the two germline ends. This CDR3 is built from 16 residues. The V gene's germline CDR1 is SNHLY and CDR2 FYNNEI. The CDR3 loop reads CASSDPGQGSDTEAFF. The CDR3 DNA reads TGTGCCAGCAGTGATCCTGGTCAGGGGTCGGACACTGAAGCTTTCTTT.

The chain employs TRBV28 and TRBJ1-4; D is possibly TRBD1 (6 bases). CDR1 MDHEN and CDR2 SYDVKM come from the germline V gene. The CDR3 runs to 15 residues. Trimming stripped 7 bases from V and 7 bases from J, with 19 bases between. CDR3 protein: CASIPGGSGPEKLFF. DNA for the CDR3: TGTGCCAGCATCCCGGGGGGCTCAGGGCCTGAAAAACTGTTTTTT. The full variable domain, completed using reference TRBV28 and TRBJ1-4, is DVKVTQSSRYLVKRTGEKVFLECVQDMDHENMFWYRQDPGLGLRLIYFSYDVKMKEKGDIPEGYSVSREKKERFSLILESASTNQTSMYLCASIPGGSGPEKLFFGSGTQLSVL.

This rearrangement joins TRBV14 to TRBJ1-5; 7 positions match TRBD1. After removal of 3 bases from V and 4 bases from J, the junction contained 3 bases not matched to a gene. This CDR3 comprises 14 residues. Germline assignment: CDR1 SGHDN and CDR2 FVKESK. The CDR3 protein is CASSQSGGNQPQHF. CDR3 nucleotides: TGTGCCAGCAGCCAGTCAGGGGGGAATCAGCCCCAGCATTTT.

In nucleotides, the CDR3 is TGTGCCAGCAGCTTGCCTGGGACAGGGTTACTCACCGGGGAGCTGTTTTTT. Translated: CASSLPGTGLLTGELFF. The chain joins TRBV5-5 to TRBJ2-2, with 9 bases lining up with TRBD1. Germline CDR1 and CDR2: SGHKS and YYEKEE (reference sequence). V dropped 1 base and J dropped 4; count of bases not matched to a gene: 8. The CDR3 has 17 amino acids.

V usage is TRBV6-5 and J usage is TRBJ1-5; D gene unclear. CDR3 length equals 15 residues. Germline V gene lookup returns CDR1 MNHEY and CDR2 SVGAGI. Deletions cut 0 bases from V and 4 bases from J, with 10 bases between. The CDR3 DNA reads TGTGCCAGCAGTTACTCGTTGACAAAGAATCAGCCCCAGCATTTT. Protein: CASSYSLTKNQPQHF.

This clone turned up a few times. This chain links TRBV18 with TRBJ1-1; 9 bases are a match to TRBD1. CDR3 length: 15 amino acids. V lost 2 bases and J lost 3; bases outside the gene matches: 4. Germline V lookup: CDR1 KGHSH, CDR2 LQKENI. The CDR3 protein is CASSPKTGGDTEAFF. Written as DNA, the CDR3 is TGTGCCAGCTCACCAAAAACAGGGGGCGACACTGAAGCTTTCTTT.

This rearrangement joins TRBV19 to TRBJ2-7, with D perhaps TRBD2 (6 bases). The V gene lost 3 bases and the J gene lost 7 bases, with 10 bases spanning the gap. The CDR3 contains 12 residues. Looked up from germline, CDR1 is LNHDA and CDR2 is SQIVND (reference sequence). The DNA for the CDR3 is TGTGCCAGTAGTATTGTGGCGGGGGAGCAGTACTTC. This codes for CASSIVAGEQYF. The full variable domain, in which reference TRBV19 and TRBJ2-7 provide the parts outside the CDR3, is DGGITQSPKYLFRKEGQNVTLSCEQNLNHDAMYWYRQDPGQGLRLIYYSQIVNDFQKGDIAEGYSVSREKKESFPLTVTSAQKNPTAFYLCASSIVAGEQYFGPGTRLTVT.

The chain's CDR3 is CASSRDRVNTEAFF. Here the CDR3 DNA reads TGCGCCAGCAGCCGGGACAGGGTTAATACTGAAGCTTTCTTT. The V gene is TRBV5-1, the J gene TRBJ1-1; 9 bases map to TRBD1. V trimming: 4 bases; J trimming: 5 bases; junction bases outside the gene matches: 6. The CDR3 contains 14 residues. In germline, CDR1 is SGHRS, CDR2 YFSETQ.

This rearrangement joins TRBV7-9 to TRBJ2-5; the D gene is possibly TRBD1 (6 bases). Germline V lookup: CDR1 SEHNR, CDR2 FQNEAQ (reference sequence). Trimming took 5 bases from V and 5 from J, leaving 18 bases between them. This CDR3 spans 15 amino acids. CDR3 nucleotides: TGTGCCAGCAGCCCGTTAATTGGGGGCGCGGAGACCCAGTACTTC. Translated: CASSPLIGGAETQYF.

The chain combines TRBV19 with TRBJ2-7, with 15 bases lining up with TRBD2. Germline-derived CDR1 and CDR2 are LNHDA and SQIVND (reference sequence). The CDR3 is made up of 16 amino acids. V lost 5 bases and J lost 7; bases outside the gene matches: 9. The CDR3 DNA is TGTGCCAGTAGTTCCTCTGGGACTAGCGGGAGGAGGGAGCAGTACTTC. Translating it yields CASSSSGTSGRREQYF.

This rearrangement joins TRBV11-3 to TRBJ1-1, with 10 bases aligning to TRBD1. Germline CDR1 is SGHNT and CDR2 is YENEEA. J was trimmed by 5 bases and V by 0 bases; bases with no gene match: 3. The CDR3 sequence is 15 residues long. DNA of the CDR3: TGTGCCAGCAGCTTAGAGGGGGACAGGGGTACTGAAGCTTTCTTT. Encoded protein: CASSLEGDRGTEAFF.

V is TRBV18 and J is TRBJ2-7; 9 bases fit TRBD2. In germline, CDR1 is KGHSH, CDR2 LQKENI. This CDR3 is 17 amino acids long. J lost 3 bases, V lost 0 bases, and 9 bases had no gene match. For the CDR3, the DNA is TGTGCCAGCTCACCACCGCTAGCGGGACCCGGCCACTACGAGCAGTACTTC. Residues: CASSPPLAGPGHYEQYF.

On this clone: The sample carries other DNA sequences with the same CDR3. The chain links TRBV18 to TRBJ1-2, with TRBD1 as a possible D gene (5 bases). CDR1 and CDR2 (germline): KGHSH, LQKENI. V was cut by 6 bases and J by 3 bases, with 11 bases left in between. The CDR3 has 13 residues. In DNA form, the CDR3 reads TGTGCCAGCTCCACCGGGGGGGACTATGGCTACACCTTC. Translation: CASSTGGDYGYTF.

The genes are TRBV15 and TRBJ2-7, with TRBD2 identical over 7 bases. Trimming removed 4 bases from V and 3 bases from J; junction bases left unmatched: 9. There are 15 residues in the CDR3. Germline-derived CDR1 and CDR2 are LNHNV and YYDKDF (reference sequence). CDR3 in amino acids: CATSKDAGEVYEQYF. The DNA of the CDR3 is TGTGCCACCAGCAAAGACGCGGGAGAGGTCTACGAGCAGTACTTC.

The chain couples TRBV7-2 to TRBJ2-7; D might be TRBD2 (6 bases). The CDR3 is 14 residues long. Germline lookup yields CDR1 SGHTA and CDR2 FQGNSA. With 7 bases removed from V and 6 bases from J, the gap between germline ends came to 19 bases. CDR3 DNA sequence: TGTGCCAGCACCAGTGGAGGGCCTATTGGCGAGCAGTACTTC. Amino acids: CASTSGGPIGEQYF.

J is TRBJ1-1 and V is TRBV3-1 (or the pseudogene TRBV3-2); TRBD1 agrees at 8 bases. CDR3 length: 13 amino acids. Germline loops: CDR1 LGHDT, CDR2 YNNKEL (reference sequence). The V gene end was trimmed by 6 bases and the J gene end by 4 bases; junction bases not matched to a gene: 4. CDR3 residues: CASSRTGSTEAFF. CDR3 sequence (DNA): TGTGCCAGCAGTCGGACAGGGAGCACTGAAGCTTTCTTT.

V is TRBV4-2 and J is TRBJ2-7; 7 nucleotides line up with TRBD1. Germline V gene sequence: CDR1 LGHNA, CDR2 YNFKEQ. The trim removed 1 base at V and 2 bases at J, leaving 2 bases unmatched. This CDR3 comprises 14 residues. CDR3 sequence: CASSQGDSPYEQYF. Written as DNA, the CDR3 is TGTGCCAGCAGCCAAGGGGACAGCCCCTACGAGCAGTACTTC.

This sequence joins TRBV7-8 and TRBJ1-6, with 9 bases fitting TRBD1. The CDR3 length is 16 residues. V shed 5 bases and J 7 bases; nucleotides not matched to a gene: 9. Per germline, CDR1 SGHVS and CDR2 FQNEAQ. CDR3 coding DNA: TGTGCCAGCAGCCAACCGGGACAGGGTTGGAATTCACCCCTCCACTTT. This gives the protein CASSQPGQGWNSPLHF.

This clone came up a few times. This chain joins TRBV7-9 and TRBJ1-4; D remains ambiguous. CDR3 size: 13 residues. Trimming left V 2 bases short and J 4 bases short, with 5 bases between. The V gene's germline CDR1 is SEHNR and CDR2 FQNEAQ (reference sequence). CDR3 in amino acids: CASSLNGNEKLFF. In DNA, the CDR3 is TGTGCCAGCAGCTTAAACGGTAATGAAAAACTGTTTTTT.

The CDR3: CASSFGTVRGETQYF. In nucleotides, the CDR3 is TGTGCCAGCAGTTTTGGGACAGTGAGGGGAGAGACCCAGTACTTC. The chain couples TRBV28 to TRBJ2-5; 7 bases line up with TRBD1. Per the germline V gene, CDR1 is MDHEN and CDR2 is SYDVKM. The ends lost 3 bases at V and 4 bases at J; junction bases unmatched: 8. The CDR3 length is 15 residues.